This TCR beta chain was obtained from a study of sequential checkpoint blockade in melanoma (dated by TCRdb to about 2019). With regard to the full study: Using 1:1 randomization, the trial assigned patients either to first-line nivolumab followed by ipilimumab (arm A) or to ipilimumab followed by nivolumab (arm B). Maintenance nivolumab was given following each of the two trial sequences.

TCRbeta CDR3 regions were immunosequenced from genomic DNA with the immunoSEQ Assay. Prior to high-throughput sequencing, genomic DNA was amplified by bias-controlled multiplex PCR. Under the source paper's analysis protocol: To quantify the absolute abundance of each unique TCRbeta CDR3 region, the sequences were collapsed and filtered. Clonality was defined as 1 minus Pielou's evenness and was calculated using productive rearrangements only. Clones with significantly greater frequencies in on-treatment versus baseline samples were identified using a previously published method. TCRdb mirrors the immuneACCESS table, restricted to in-frame sequences. Some clones are absent from its copies; in checked studies, under half trace to an unresolved V gene, and the reason for the others is unknown. Clonal size and the V and J genes are those of that table, whereas D and trimming came from the DNA. The sample yields approximately 10,000 clones; 78% were counted once. The top ten clonotypes cover 11% of the sample.

The paper as a whole reports these results and caveats: The response-prediction model combining TCR metrics and mutation burden needs validation in larger, independent patient cohorts.

Comments on this clone: Its antigen remains unidentified. No per-base quality is available; no much larger clone lies one base away.

This specimen's treatment or condition label, interpreted: randomized to nivolumab then ipilimumab (arm A) or the reverse (arm B). None of the trial patients had been given prior DNA-damaging chemotherapy. On a FACS Aria II flow cytometer, live CD3+CD8+ cells that were negative for CD19 and CD56 were sorted from thawed PBMCs. Samples came from patients with melanoma in CheckMate 064, a randomized, open-label phase II trial of sequential checkpoint blockade. Peripheral blood mononuclear cells were collected by leukapheresis, purified with Ficoll-Paque, and frozen in human serum with approximately 10% DMSO. Right after sorting, the blood CD3+CD8+ cells were verified to be >95% pure, and DNA extraction followed. This sequence was found in a human donor with melanoma. The sample here was CD8+ T cells sorted from blood (inferred from file names), taken from a patient given nivolumab and ipilimumab in sequence.

The nucleotide sequence is given as TGTGCCAGCAGCTTGTCTCCGGACCAAGAGACCCAGTACTTC. This yields the protein CASSLSPDQETQYF. Recombination linked TRBV5-8 to TRBJ2-5, with the D gene too uncertain to name. The CDR3 numbers 14 residues from cysteine through phenylalanine. The CDR3 DNA has 42 bases and is translated from base 1. V loses 1 base of germline sequence and J loses 0 bases, and the interval between the two ends is 7 bases. The germline V gene supplies CDR1 SGHTS and CDR2 YDEGEE. Here the CDR3 is joined to the reference TRBV5-8 and TRBJ2-5 genes, and the full variable domain is: EAGVTQSPTHLIKTRGQQATLRCSPISGHTSVYWYQQALGLGLQFLLWYDEGEERNRGNFPPRFSGRQFPNYSSELNVNALELEDSALYLCASSLSPDQETQYFGPGTRLLVL.